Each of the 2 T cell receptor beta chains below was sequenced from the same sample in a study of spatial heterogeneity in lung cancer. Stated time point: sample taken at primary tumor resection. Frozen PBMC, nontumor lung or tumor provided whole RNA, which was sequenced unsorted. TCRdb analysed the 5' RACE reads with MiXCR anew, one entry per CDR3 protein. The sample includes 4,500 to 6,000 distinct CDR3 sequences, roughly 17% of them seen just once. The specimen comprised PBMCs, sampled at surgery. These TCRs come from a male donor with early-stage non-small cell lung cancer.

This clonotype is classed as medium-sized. CDR3 nucleotide sequence: TGTGCCAGCAGCTTAGGAGGACAGCCCTTCTACGAGCAGTACTTC. It encodes CASSLGGQPFYEQYF. The genes are TRBV13 and TRBJ2-7; weak D call: TRBD1 (6 bases). Germline V lookup: CDR1 PRHDT, CDR2 FYEKMQ (reference sequence). Deletions cut 0 bases from V and 3 bases from J, with 12 bases between. This CDR3 is 15 amino acids long. The full variable domain, with the rest looked up from reference TRBV13 and TRBJ2-7, is AAGVIQSPRHLIKEKRETATLKCYPIPRHDTVYWYQQGPGQDPQFLISFYEKMQSDKGSIPDRFSAQQFSDYHSELNMSSLELGDSALYFCASSLGGQPFYEQYFGPGTRLTVT.

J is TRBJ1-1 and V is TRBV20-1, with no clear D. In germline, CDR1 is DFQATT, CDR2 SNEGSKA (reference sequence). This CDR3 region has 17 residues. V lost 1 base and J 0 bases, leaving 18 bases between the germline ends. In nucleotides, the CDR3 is TGCAGTGCTAGAGCAAGAGGGTCCTCCAGTATGAACACTGAAGCTTTCTTT. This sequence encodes CSARARGSSSMNTEAFF.